This T cell receptor (beta chain) is drawn from a study of blood T cell repertoires in COVID-19. Study-level background: Nucleic acid was either cDNA or gDNA, and it came from T cells, B-cell-depleted T cells, or PBMCs.

Libraries were prepared by immunoSEQ multiplex PCR; TCRdb keeps only in-frame clonotypes and omits some of them. The sample has approximately 280,000 clones, roughly 85% seen once. Sequences were obtained from peripheral blood. The clonotype originates from a man in his fifties or sixties with active or convalescent COVID-19.

The CDR3 bases are TGCGCCAGCAGACTAGACAGGGTCAACGAGCAGTACTTC. As protein: CASRLDRVNEQYF. The chain joins TRBV5-1 to TRBJ2-7; TRBD1 matches at 7 bases. The CDR3 loop spans 13 amino acids. The V gene end was trimmed by 5 bases and the J gene end by 5 bases; junction bases not matched to a gene: 7. From germline, CDR1 is SGHRS and CDR2 YFSETQ.